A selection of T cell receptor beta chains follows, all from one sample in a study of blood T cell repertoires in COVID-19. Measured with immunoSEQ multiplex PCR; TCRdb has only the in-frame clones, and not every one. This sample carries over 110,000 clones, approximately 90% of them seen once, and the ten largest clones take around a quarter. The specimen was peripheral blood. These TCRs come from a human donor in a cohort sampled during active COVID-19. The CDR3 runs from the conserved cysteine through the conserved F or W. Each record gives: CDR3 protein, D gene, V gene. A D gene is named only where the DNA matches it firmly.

CATSESGGDQPQHF	.	TRBV24-1
CSVVGGNSNQPQHF	.	TRBV29-1
CASSQRLAGGPKDNEQFF	TRBD2	TRBV4-1
CASSPPQRGYTF	.	TRBV18
CASSPGTGSIYNQPQHF	TRBD1	TRBV19
CASSLKRSQEKLFF	.	TRBV7-8
CASSYGSANSPLHF	.	TRBV6-5
CSVLKAGQQETQYF	.	TRBV29-1
CAWTSVTAYPYGYTF	.	TRBV30
CASSYVRFSYEQYF	.	TRBV6-6
CASSQDSEPPYNEQFF	.	TRBV3-1/TRBV3-2
CASSFFSGEPTDTQYF	TRBD2	TRBV5-4
CASPLDSSNSPLHF	.	TRBV7-3
CASSLLFPGRGRENGYTF	TRBD1	TRBV7-2